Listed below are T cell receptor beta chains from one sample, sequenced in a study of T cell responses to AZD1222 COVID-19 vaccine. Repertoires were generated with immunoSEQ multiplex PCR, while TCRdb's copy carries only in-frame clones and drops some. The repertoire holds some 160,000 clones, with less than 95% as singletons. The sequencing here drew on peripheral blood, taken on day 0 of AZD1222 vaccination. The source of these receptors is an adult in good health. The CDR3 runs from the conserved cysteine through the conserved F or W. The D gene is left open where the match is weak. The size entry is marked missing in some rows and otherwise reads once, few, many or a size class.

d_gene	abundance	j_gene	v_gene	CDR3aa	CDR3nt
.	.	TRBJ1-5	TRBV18	CASSPPGGQGQPQHF	TGTGCCAGCTCACCCCCCGGGGGGCAGGGGCAGCCCCAGCATTTT
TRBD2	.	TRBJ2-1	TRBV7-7	CASSLKGVLGTSGRGSYNEQFF	TGTGCTAGCAGCTTAAAAGGGGTCCTTGGGACTAGCGGGAGAGGGTCCTACAATGAGCAGTTCTTC
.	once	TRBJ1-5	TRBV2	CASSENRVVQPQHF	TGTGCCAGCAGTGAAAACAGGGTTGTCCAGCCCCAGCATTTT
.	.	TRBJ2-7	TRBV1	CTSSQDRGPHEQYF	TGCACCAGCAGCCAAGATCGGGGTCCGCACGAGCAGTACTTC
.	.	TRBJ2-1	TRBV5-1	CASSPKPLDGPDEQFF	TGCGCCAGCAGCCCCAAGCCACTAGATGGGCCGGATGAGCAGTTCTTC
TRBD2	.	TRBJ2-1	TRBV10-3	CAISERIGLAGDGNEQFF	TGTGCCATCAGTGAGCGAATCGGGCTAGCGGGAGACGGAAATGAGCAGTTCTTC
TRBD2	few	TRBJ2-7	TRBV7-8	CASSRAGGAYEQYF	TGTGCCAGCAGCCGGGCGGGGGGTGCCTACGAGCAGTACTTC
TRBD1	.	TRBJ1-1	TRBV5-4	CASSTTGGTEAFF	TGTGCCAGCAGCACGACAGGGGGTACTGAAGCTTTCTTT
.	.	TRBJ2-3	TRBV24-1	CATSDRGTSPGEYTDTQYF	TGTGCCACCAGTGACCGGGGGACTTCCCCGGGGGAATACACAGATACGCAGTATTTT
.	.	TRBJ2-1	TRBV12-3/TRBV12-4	CASSFSVWDEQFF	TGTGCCAGCAGTTTTTCGGTTTGGGATGAGCAGTTCTTC
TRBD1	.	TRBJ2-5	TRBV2	CASRRQGAVSKETQYF	TGTGCCAGCAGGCGACAGGGGGCAGTCTCGAAAGAGACCCAGTACTTC
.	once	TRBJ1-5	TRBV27	CASRQRTSGDNQPQHF	TGTGCCAGCAGACAAAGGACGTCGGGCGACAATCAGCCCCAGCATTTT
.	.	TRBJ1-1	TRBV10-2	CASSEYLNTEAFF	TGCGCCAGCAGTGAGTACCTGAACACTGAAGCTTTCTTT
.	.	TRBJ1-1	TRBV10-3	CATLGHEAIGEAFF	TGTGCTACCTTGGGGCATGAGGCAATCGGTGAAGCTTTCTTT